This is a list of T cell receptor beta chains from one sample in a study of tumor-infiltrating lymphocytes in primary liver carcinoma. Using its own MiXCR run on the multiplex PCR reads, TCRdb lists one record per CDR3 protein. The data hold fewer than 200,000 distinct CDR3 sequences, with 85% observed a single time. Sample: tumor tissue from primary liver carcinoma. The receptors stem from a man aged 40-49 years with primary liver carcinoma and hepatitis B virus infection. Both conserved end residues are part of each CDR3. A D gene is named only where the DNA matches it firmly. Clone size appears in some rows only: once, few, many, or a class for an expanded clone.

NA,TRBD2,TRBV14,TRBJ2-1,CAGSAVAGWVNYEHFF,TGTGCCGGCAGTGCCGTAGCGGGATGGGTAAACTATGAGCACTTCTTC
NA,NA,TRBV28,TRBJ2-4,CTSSHPGLARNIQYF,TGTACCAGCAGCCATCCTGGGTTGGCCAGAAACATTCAGTACTTC
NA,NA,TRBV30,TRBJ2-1,CARSPRGNSEQFF,TGTGCCCGGAGTCCCAGAGGGAACAGTGAGCAGTTCTTC
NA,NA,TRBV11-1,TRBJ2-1,CASSYQGPLDNEQFF,TGTGCCAGCAGCTACCAGGGACCGCTAGACAATGAGCAATTCTTC
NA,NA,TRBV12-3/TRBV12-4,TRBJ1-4,CANTYRNEKPFF,TGTGCCAACACTTATAGAAATGAAAAACCGTTTTTT
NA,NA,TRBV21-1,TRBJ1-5,CASTQVRTAYQPQHF,TGTGCCAGTACCCAAGTGAGGACGGCGTATCAGCCCCAGCATTTT
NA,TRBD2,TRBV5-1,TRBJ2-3,CASSLQASGSTNTQYF,TGCGCCAGCAGTTTGCAAGCTAGCGGGAGCACAAATACGCAGTATTTT
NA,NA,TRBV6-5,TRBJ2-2,CANSYSWSSESTGELFF,TGTGCCAACAGTTACTCGTGGTCTAGCGAGAGTACCGGGGAGCTGTTTTTT
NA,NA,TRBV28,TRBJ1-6,CASRLGGTINSPLHF,TGTGCCAGCAGATTGGGGGGGACAATCAATTCACCCCTCCACTTT
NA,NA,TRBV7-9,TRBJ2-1,CTSSDSLSENNERFF,TGTACCAGCAGTGACAGTTTATCCGAAAACAATGAGCGGTTCTTT
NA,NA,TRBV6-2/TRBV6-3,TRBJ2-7,CASSYEVPYEQWF,TGTGCCAGCAGTTACGAAGTACCCTACGAGCAGTGGTTC
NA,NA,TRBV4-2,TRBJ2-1,CASSHDGGKGNNEQFF,TGTGCCAGCAGCCACGACGGGGGTAAGGGGAACAATGAGCAGTTCTTC
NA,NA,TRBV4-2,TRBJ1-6,CASSQKGSGGDSPLHF,TGTGCCAGCAGCCAAAAGGGATCAGGAGGAGATTCACCCCTCCACTTT
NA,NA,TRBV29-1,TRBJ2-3,CSVQHGTPTNTQYF,TGCAGCGTTCAACATGGGACCCCCACAAATACGCAGTATTTT
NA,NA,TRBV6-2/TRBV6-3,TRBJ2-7,CASITTYEQYF,TGTGCCAGCATTACCACCTACGAGCAGTACTTC
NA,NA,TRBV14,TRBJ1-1,CASSQHQLATTLVAEAFF,TGTGCCAGCAGCCAACATCAACTAGCTACTACTCTGGTGGCTGAAGCTTTCTTT
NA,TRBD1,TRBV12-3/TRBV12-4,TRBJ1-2,CAIGQGADDYTF,TGTGCTATCGGACAGGGGGCCGATGACTACACCTTC
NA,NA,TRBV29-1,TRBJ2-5,CSVEADGVRAGTQYF,TGCAGCGTTGAAGCGGACGGGGTGCGAGCAGGGACCCAGTATTTC
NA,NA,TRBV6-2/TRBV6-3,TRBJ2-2,CASSYKKGVHTGELFF,TGTGCCAGCAGTTATAAGAAGGGGGTACACACCGGGGAGCTGTTTTTT
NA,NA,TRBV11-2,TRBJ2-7,CVSSSNTNSYEQYF,TGTGTCAGTAGCTCTAACACGAACTCCTACGAACAGTACTTC
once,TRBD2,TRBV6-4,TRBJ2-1,CASSDGSSGSSEQFF,TGTGCCAGCAGTGACGGGAGTAGCGGGAGTAGTGAGCAATTCTTC
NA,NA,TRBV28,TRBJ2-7,CASTLGGGQYKQYF,TGTGCCAGCACTCTCGGAGGCGGGCAATACAAGCAGTACTTC
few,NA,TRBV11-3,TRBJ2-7,CASSVRQSYEQYF,TGTGCCAGCAGCGTGAGGCAGTCCTACGAGCAGTATTTC
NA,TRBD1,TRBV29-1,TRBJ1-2,CSVGQETNCYTF,TGCAGCGTGGGACAGGAGACAAATTGCTACACCTTC